Listed here are 16 T cell receptor beta chains from one sample, sequenced in a study of T cell responses to AZD1222 COVID-19 vaccine. Libraries were prepared by immunoSEQ multiplex PCR; TCRdb keeps only in-frame clonotypes and omits some of them. The sample lists about 120,000 clones, 80% to 90% occurring once. The sample here was peripheral blood, taken on day 0 of AZD1222 vaccination. These receptors all come from an adult in good health.

This CDR3 is CAWSSTGVLSYGYTF. The CDR3 nucleotides read TGTGCCTGGAGTTCGACGGGGGTCTTGAGCTATGGCTACACCTTC. The gene calls are TRBV30 and TRBJ1-2; weak D call: TRBD1 (5 bases). Germline V gene sequence: CDR1 GTSNPN, CDR2 SVGIG (reference sequence). The CDR3 runs to 15 residues. V was pared by 2 bases and J by 4 bases, with 17 bases between.

V gene TRBV3-1 (or the pseudogene TRBV3-2) combines with J gene TRBJ1-1; no definite D call. Germline V gene lookup returns CDR1 LGHDT and CDR2 YNNKEL (reference sequence). The ends were cut back, 1 base at V and 5 bases at J, with 11 bases in the middle. This CDR3 is 14 amino acids long. Written as DNA, the CDR3 is TGTGCCAGCAGCCAAGGGGATTTAGGGACTGAAGCTTTCTTT. Protein product: CASSQGDLGTEAFF.

The chain is built from TRBV5-6 and TRBJ2-1; D may be TRBD1 (5 bases). The V end lost 4 bases, the J end lost 6 bases, and 11 bases lay between the germline ends. Germline CDR1 reads SGHDT; CDR2 reads YYEEEE. The CDR3 spans 13 residues. The CDR3 protein is CASSDWGLNEQFF. In DNA form, the CDR3 reads TGTGCCAGCAGCGACTGGGGCCTCAATGAGCAGTTCTTC.

The V call is TRBV27, the J call TRBJ1-5; D may be TRBD1 (6 bases). The CDR3 loop spans 12 amino acids. V was clipped by 10 bases and J by 4 bases, with 11 bases between them. CDR1 and CDR2 from the germline V gene are MNHEY and SMNVEV (reference sequence). The CDR3 DNA follows: TGTGCCACCCGGACAGCGAATCAGCCCCAGCATTTT. Translated: CATRTANQPQHF.

This clone appeared once. CDR3 sequence: CASSPRGGQPQHF. The CDR3 region has the DNA TGTGCCAGCAGCCCGAGGGGTGGTCAGCCCCAGCATTTT. This rearrangement joins TRBV5-6 to TRBJ1-5; tentative D call: TRBD1 (5 bases). The V end was cut by 4 bases, the J end by 6 bases, with 11 bases between. This CDR3 spans 13 amino acids. CDR1 and CDR2 from the germline V gene are SGHDT and YYEEEE.

This chain joins TRBV29-1 and TRBJ2-1; the D gene is possibly TRBD2 (5 bases). This CDR3 region has 11 residues. Trimming pared 4 bases from V and 10 bases from J, leaving 11 bases between. Germline V gene data show CDR1 as SQVTM and CDR2 as ANQGSEA. The CDR3 protein is CSVGENWEQFF. The DNA for the CDR3 is TGCAGCGTTGGGGAGAATTGGGAGCAGTTCTTC.

The chain employs TRBV28 and TRBJ1-6; D might be TRBD1 (6 bases). V gave up 4 bases and J gave up 7 bases, with 14 bases separating them. The germline V gene encodes CDR1 MDHEN and CDR2 SYDVKM. This CDR3 comprises 15 residues. Here the CDR3 reads CASSSSTGRNSPLHF. DNA of the CDR3: TGTGCCAGCAGTTCCTCCACAGGGCGGAATTCACCCCTCCACTTT.

This chain connects TRBV28 to TRBJ1-5; D gene ambiguous. The CDR3 loop spans 13 amino acids. CDR1 MDHEN and CDR2 SYDVKM come from the germline V gene. V shed 8 bases and J shed 6 bases, with 14 bases lying between them. The CDR3 loop is CASRRGFSQPQHF. CDR3 nucleotide sequence: TGTGCCAGCCGCCGGGGATTCTCTCAGCCCCAGCATTTT. Full variable domain (remainder filled in from reference TRBV28 and TRBJ1-5): DVKVTQSSRYLVKRTGEKVFLECVQDMDHENMFWYRQDPGLGLRLIYFSYDVKMKEKGDIPEGYSVSREKKERFSLILESASTNQTSMYLCASRRGFSQPQHFGDGTRLSIL.

The chain recombines TRBV28 with TRBJ2-3; TRBD2 agrees at 11 bases. Germline CDR1 reads MDHEN; CDR2 reads SYDVKM. This CDR3 contains 17 residues. After removal of 4 bases from V and 3 bases from J, the junction contained 9 bases not matched to a gene. CDR3 coding DNA: TGTGCCAGCAGTTCCCTTCCGACTAGCGGGGAGACAGATACGCAGTATTTT. It encodes CASSSLPTSGETDTQYF.

V is TRBV5-4 and J is TRBJ2-5; a possible D gene is TRBD2 (5 bases). CDR1 SGHNT and CDR2 YYREEE come from the germline V gene (reference sequence). This CDR3 comprises 13 residues. Trimming cost V 2 bases and J 5 bases, with 10 bases left between them. CDR3 DNA: TGTGCCAGCAGCTTCTCGGGAAGGGAGACCCAGTACTTC. Translation: CASSFSGRETQYF.

The genes are TRBV10-3 and TRBJ1-1; possibly TRBD1 for D (5 bases). The germline gives CDR1 ENHRY, CDR2 SYGVKD. This CDR3 has 13 residues. Trimming pared 6 bases from V and 4 bases from J, leaving 12 bases between. The CDR3 spells CAIRDNEVTEAFF. The CDR3, as DNA: TGTGCCATCAGGGACAATGAGGTCACTGAAGCTTTCTTT.

The table lists this clone with a few counts. The genes are TRBV18 and TRBJ1-6; possibly TRBD1 for D (5 bases). This CDR3 has 15 residues. Trimming took 2 bases from V and 6 from J, leaving 11 bases between them. From germline, CDR1 is KGHSH and CDR2 LQKENI. CDR3 coding DNA: TGTGCCAGCTCACCATCGACAGCACTTAATTCACCCCTCCACTTT. This encodes CASSPSTALNSPLHF.

The gene calls are TRBV2 and TRBJ1-5; D is ambiguous. V was trimmed by 5 bases and J by 5 bases, leaving 13 bases between them. In germline, CDR1 is SNHLY, CDR2 FYNNEI. The CDR3 loop spans 14 amino acids. CDR3 in DNA: TGTGCCAGCAGTACCGACGGGTCGGATCAGCCCCAGCATTTT. This codes for CASSTDGSDQPQHF.

The rearrangement joins TRBV9 to TRBJ1-1; possibly TRBD1 for D (5 bases). Trimming stripped 0 bases from V and 4 bases from J, with 16 bases between. The CDR3 runs 16 residues. Germline V gives CDR1 SGDLS, CDR2 YYNGEE. The CDR3 coding sequence is TGTGCCAGCAGCGTAGCCATTTTGGGGCAAGGCACTGAAGCTTTCTTT. This translates into CASSVAILGQGTEAFF.

The chain is built from TRBV20-1 and TRBJ2-7, with D unclear. V was clipped by 5 bases and J by 2 bases, with 7 bases between them. Germline V gene lookup returns CDR1 DFQATT and CDR2 SNEGSKA (reference sequence). The CDR3 length is 11 residues. The CDR3 DNA sequence: TGCAGTGCTTTAGCAACCTACGAGCAGTACTTC. It codes for CSALATYEQYF.

The chain combines TRBV7-6 with TRBJ1-1, with 9 bases lining up with TRBD1. Losses at the gene ends were 2 bases for V and 3 bases for J; bases not matched to a gene: 4. Germline CDR1 is SGHVS and CDR2 is FNYEAQ. The length of the CDR3 is 15 residues. In nucleotides, the CDR3 is TGTGCCAGCAGCTTATCAACAGGGGGCGACACTGAAGCTTTCTTT. Translation gives CASSLSTGGDTEAFF.